Listed below are T cell receptor beta chains from one sample, sequenced in a study of T cell responses to AZD1222 COVID-19 vaccine. Clones were read by immunoSEQ multiplex PCR, and TCRdb kept only the in-frame ones, dropping some. Of around 110,000 clones in the sample, 70% to 90% were seen once. The sequencing here drew on peripheral blood, taken on day 0 of MenACWY control vaccination. The receptor set was obtained from an adult in good health. CDR3s include the opening cysteine and the closing phenylalanine or tryptophan. D genes are given only for firm matches. Size values are once, few and many counts, or a class for expanded clones, and some rows have none.

>few|TRBV29-1|TRBJ2-1|NA
CSVHPPNSYNEQFF
TGCAGCGTCCACCCCCCCAACTCCTACAATGAGCAGTTCTTC
>NA|TRBV6-2/TRBV6-3|TRBJ1-2|NA
CASSEWTATNYGYTF
TGTGCCAGCAGTGAGTGGACGGCTACTAACTATGGCTACACCTTC
>NA|TRBV6-5|TRBJ1-4|TRBD1
CASRQTRGPNEKLFF
TGTGCCAGCAGGCAAACCAGGGGGCCTAATGAAAAACTGTTTTTT
>NA|TRBV4-1|TRBJ1-4|NA
CASTYTPLVVNEKLFF
TGCGCCAGCACCTATACACCTCTCGTAGTTAATGAAAAACTGTTTTTT
>NA|TRBV4-2|TRBJ2-7|NA
CASSPGLRGLLSYEQYF
TGTGCCAGCAGCCCGGGACTCCGGGGCCTTCTTTCCTACGAGCAGTACTTC
>NA|TRBV4-3|TRBJ2-3|TRBD2
CASSQEGLETFTDTQYF
TGCGCCAGCAGCCAAGAGGGACTAGAGACATTCACAGATACGCAGTATTTT
>NA|TRBV5-1|TRBJ2-5|NA
CASSSLGAATQYF
TGCGCCAGCAGCTCCCTCGGGGCCGCGACCCAGTACTTC
>NA|TRBV3-1/TRBV3-2|TRBJ2-5|NA
CASSQGTNGRGTQYF
TGTGCCAGCAGCCAAGGGACTAATGGAAGGGGGACCCAGTACTTC
>NA|TRBV2|TRBJ2-5|TRBD2
CASNNDAGGAEKYF
TGTGCCAGCAATAATGACGCGGGGGGCGCAGAGAAGTACTTC
>NA|TRBV10-3|TRBJ2-7|TRBD1
CAISESPGQAHYEQYF
TGTGCCATCAGTGAGTCCCCGGGACAGGCCCACTACGAGCAGTACTTC
>NA|TRBV10-1|TRBJ2-7|TRBD1
CASSVGQGPDEQYF
TGCGCCAGCAGTGTGGGACAGGGCCCCGACGAGCAGTACTTC
>NA|TRBV12-5|TRBJ2-1|TRBD1
CASGLPTWDSNNEQFF
TGTGCTAGTGGTTTGCCGACTTGGGACAGCAACAATGAGCAGTTCTTC
>NA|TRBV27|TRBJ2-5|TRBD2
CASSWGGETQYF
TGTGCCAGCAGTTGGGGGGGAGAGACCCAGTACTTC
>NA|TRBV28|TRBJ1-6|NA
CASSFRGMGVSYNSPLHF
TGTGCCAGCAGTTTTCGGGGGATGGGGGTCTCCTATAATTCACCCCTCCACTTT
>NA|TRBV18|TRBJ1-4|NA
CASSLNEKLFF
TGTGCCAGCTCTCTTAATGAAAAACTGTTTTTT
>NA|TRBV7-2|TRBJ1-2|NA
CASSNGGLGGGYTF
TGTGCCAGCAGCAACGGCGGGCTAGGCGGCGGCTACACCTTC
>NA|TRBV7-3|TRBJ2-7|TRBD1
CASSLHRGYEQYF
TGTGCCAGCAGCTTACACAGGGGCTACGAGCAGTACTTC
>NA|TRBV7-6|TRBJ1-2|TRBD1
CASSSQGSANYGYTF
TGTGCCAGCAGCTCACAGGGGTCAGCTAACTATGGCTACACCTTC
>NA|TRBV9|TRBJ1-1|TRBD1
CASSGRQGNTEAFF
TGTGCCAGCAGCGGTAGACAGGGTAACACTGAAGCTTTCTTT
>NA|TRBV11-1|TRBJ2-3|TRBD1
CASSSDRGGTDTQYF
TGTGCCAGCAGTTCCGACAGGGGCGGAACAGATACGCAGTATTTT
>NA|TRBV28|TRBJ1-1|NA
CASSLGIMNTEAFF
TGTGCCAGCAGTTTGGGGATCATGAACACTGAAGCTTTCTTT
>NA|TRBV6-2/TRBV6-3|TRBJ1-5|NA
CASSYYSPAGNSNQPQHF
TGTGCCAGCAGTTACTACTCACCGGCAGGAAATAGCAATCAGCCCCAGCATTTT
>NA|TRBV7-2|TRBJ2-5|NA
CASSLGLATQYF
TGTGCCAGCAGCTTAGGCCTAGCCACCCAGTACTTC
>NA|TRBV28|TRBJ2-3|NA
CASIRGGVEDTQYF
TGTGCCAGCATCCGAGGGGGGGTTGAAGATACGCAGTATTTT
>NA|TRBV3-1/TRBV3-2|TRBJ1-5|NA
CASSQDFTENQPQHF
TGTGCCAGCAGCCAAGATTTCACAGAGAATCAGCCCCAGCATTTT
>NA|TRBV6-1|TRBJ2-3|NA
CASSESGRSTDTQYF
TGTGCCAGCAGTGAAAGTGGGAGAAGCACAGATACGCAGTATTTT